This T cell receptor beta chain is drawn from a study of cytomegalovirus exposure and HLA in healthy donors. Nominal health characterized the donors when sampled, though unrecorded immune exposures were likely. 60 Vbeta and 13 Jbeta primers were used in PCR. The method was immunoSEQ multiplex PCR; TCRdb's version includes in-frame clones alone and lacks a portion of them. The sample gives fewer than 150,000 clones, just under 85% of which show up once; around 4.1% is in the top ten. Trimming took 0 bases from V and 8 from J; bases not matched to a gene: 4. CDR1 is KGHSH and CDR2 is LQKENI in the germline V gene. The CDR3 is made up of 16 amino acids.

The origin of this receptor is a man aged 40-49 years in good health and CMV-seropositive. The genes are TRBV18 and TRBJ2-1; TRBD2 matches at 13 bases. The sequenced sample consisted of PBMCs. In nucleotides, the CDR3 is TGTGCCAGCTCACCACCGGGACTAGCGGGATTCGATGAGCAGTTCTTC. This codes for CASSPPGLAGFDEQFF.